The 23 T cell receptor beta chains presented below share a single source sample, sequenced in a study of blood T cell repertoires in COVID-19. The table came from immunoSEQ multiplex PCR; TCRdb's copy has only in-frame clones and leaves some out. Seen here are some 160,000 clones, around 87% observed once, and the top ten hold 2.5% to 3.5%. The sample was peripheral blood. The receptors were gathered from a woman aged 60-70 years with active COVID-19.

The CDR3 spells CASSPGSGTGVSYGYTF. The CDR3 DNA reads as TGTGCCAGCAGCCCCGGGTCCGGGACAGGCGTGTCATATGGCTACACCTTC. This chain uses TRBV5-4 with TRBJ1-2, with 8 bases identical to TRBD1. The CDR3 extends over 17 amino acids. Looked up from germline, CDR1 is SGHNT and CDR2 is YYREEE (reference sequence). The V and J ends lost 4 bases and 5 bases, in that order; junction bases with no gene match: 16.

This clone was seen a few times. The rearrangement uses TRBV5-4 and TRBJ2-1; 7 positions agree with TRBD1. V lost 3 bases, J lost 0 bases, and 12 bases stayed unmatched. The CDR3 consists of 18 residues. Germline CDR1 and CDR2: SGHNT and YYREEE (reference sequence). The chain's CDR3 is CASSSLLGQAGSYNEQFF. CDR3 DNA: TGTGCCAGCAGCTCCCTCCTTGGACAGGCAGGCTCCTACAATGAGCAGTTCTTC.

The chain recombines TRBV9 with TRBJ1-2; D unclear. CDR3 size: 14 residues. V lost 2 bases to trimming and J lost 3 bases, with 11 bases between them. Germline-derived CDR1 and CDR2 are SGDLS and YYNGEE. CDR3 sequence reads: CASSVVDSDYGYTF. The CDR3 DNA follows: TGTGCCAGCAGCGTCGTGGACTCTGACTATGGCTACACCTTC.

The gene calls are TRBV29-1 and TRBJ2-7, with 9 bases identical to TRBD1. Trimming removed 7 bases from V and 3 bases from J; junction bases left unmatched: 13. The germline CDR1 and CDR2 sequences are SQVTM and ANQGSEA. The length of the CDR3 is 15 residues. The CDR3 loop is CSASLGQGTNYEQYF. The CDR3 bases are TGCAGCGCCAGTTTAGGACAGGGGACCAACTACGAGCAGTACTTC.

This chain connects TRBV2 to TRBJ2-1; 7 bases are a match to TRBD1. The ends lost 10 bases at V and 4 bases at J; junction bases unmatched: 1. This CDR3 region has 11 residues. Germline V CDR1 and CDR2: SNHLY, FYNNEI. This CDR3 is CATDRYNEQFF. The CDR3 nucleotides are TGTGCCACGGACAGGTACAATGAGCAGTTCTTC.

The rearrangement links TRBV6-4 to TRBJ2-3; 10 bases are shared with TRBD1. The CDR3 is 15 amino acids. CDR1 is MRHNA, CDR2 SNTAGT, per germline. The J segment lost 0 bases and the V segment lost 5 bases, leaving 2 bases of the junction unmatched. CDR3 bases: TGTGCCAGCAGTCAGGACAGGGGGAGCACAGATACGCAGTATTTT. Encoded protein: CASSQDRGSTDTQYF.

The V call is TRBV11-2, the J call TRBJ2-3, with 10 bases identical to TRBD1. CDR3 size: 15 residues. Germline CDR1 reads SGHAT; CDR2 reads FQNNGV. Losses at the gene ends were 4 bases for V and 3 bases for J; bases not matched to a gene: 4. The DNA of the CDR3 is TGTGCCAGCAGCTCCGACAGGGGGCGAACAGATACGCAGTATTTT. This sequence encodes CASSSDRGRTDTQYF. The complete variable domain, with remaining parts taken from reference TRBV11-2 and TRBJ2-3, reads EAGVAQSPRYKIIEKRQSVAFWCNPISGHATLYWYQQILGQGPKLLIQFQNNGVVDDSQLPKDRFSAERLKGVDSTLKIQPAKLEDSAVYLCASSSDRGRTDTQYFGPGTRLTVL.

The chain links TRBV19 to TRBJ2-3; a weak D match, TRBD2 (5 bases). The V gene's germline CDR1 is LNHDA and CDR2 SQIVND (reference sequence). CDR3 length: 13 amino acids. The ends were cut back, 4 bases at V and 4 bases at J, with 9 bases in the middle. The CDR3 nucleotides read TGTGCCAGTAGTAACCGGGGATCAGATACGCAGTATTTT. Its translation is CASSNRGSDTQYF.

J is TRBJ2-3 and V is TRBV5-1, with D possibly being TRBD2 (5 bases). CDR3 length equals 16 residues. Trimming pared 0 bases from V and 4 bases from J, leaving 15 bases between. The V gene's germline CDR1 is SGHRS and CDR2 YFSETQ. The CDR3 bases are TGCGCCAGCAGCTTGGCCAGGTCTAGCAGGCCAGATACGCAGTATTTT. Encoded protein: CASSLARSSRPDTQYF.

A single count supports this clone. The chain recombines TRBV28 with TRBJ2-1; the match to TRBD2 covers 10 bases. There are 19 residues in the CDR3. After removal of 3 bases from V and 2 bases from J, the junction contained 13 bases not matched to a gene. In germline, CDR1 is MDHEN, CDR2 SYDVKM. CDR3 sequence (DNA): TGTGCCAGCAGTTTCAGGGTCCCTCAGCGGGAGGGAACCTACAATGAGCAGTTCTTC. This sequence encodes CASSFRVPQREGTYNEQFF.

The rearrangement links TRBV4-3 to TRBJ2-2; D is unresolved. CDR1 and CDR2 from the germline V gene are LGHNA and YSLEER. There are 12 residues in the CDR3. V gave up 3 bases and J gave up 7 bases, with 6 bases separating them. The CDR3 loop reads CASSQRFGELFF. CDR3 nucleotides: TGCGCCAGCAGCCAGCGATTCGGGGAGCTGTTTTTT.

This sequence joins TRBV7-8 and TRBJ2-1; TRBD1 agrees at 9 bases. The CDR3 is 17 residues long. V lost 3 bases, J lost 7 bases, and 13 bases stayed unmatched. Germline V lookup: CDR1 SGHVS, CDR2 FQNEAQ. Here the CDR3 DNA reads TGTGCCAGCAGCTTGACATTCCGGGACAGGGCCCCGAATGAGCAGTTCTTC. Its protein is CASSLTFRDRAPNEQFF.

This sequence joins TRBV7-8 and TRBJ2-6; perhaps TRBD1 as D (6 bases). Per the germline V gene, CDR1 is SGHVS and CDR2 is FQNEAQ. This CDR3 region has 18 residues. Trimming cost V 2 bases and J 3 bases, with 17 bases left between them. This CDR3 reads CASSLLSRGISGANVLTF. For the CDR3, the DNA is TGTGCCAGCAGCTTATTGAGCAGGGGCATCAGTGGGGCCAACGTCCTGACTTTC.

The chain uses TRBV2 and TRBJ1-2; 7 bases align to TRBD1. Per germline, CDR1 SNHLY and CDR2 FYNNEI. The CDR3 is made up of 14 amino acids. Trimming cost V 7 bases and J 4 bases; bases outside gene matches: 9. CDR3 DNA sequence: TGTGCCAGCACCCAACAGACAGGGTCCTATGGCTACACCTTC. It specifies CASTQQTGSYGYTF.

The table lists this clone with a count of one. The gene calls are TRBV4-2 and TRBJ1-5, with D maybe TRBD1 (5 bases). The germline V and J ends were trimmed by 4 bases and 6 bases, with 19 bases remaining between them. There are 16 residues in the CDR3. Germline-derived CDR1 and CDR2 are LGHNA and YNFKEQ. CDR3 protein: CASSLMGVRDGQPQHF. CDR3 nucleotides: TGTGCCAGCAGCCTAATGGGCGTCAGGGATGGTCAGCCCCAGCATTTT.

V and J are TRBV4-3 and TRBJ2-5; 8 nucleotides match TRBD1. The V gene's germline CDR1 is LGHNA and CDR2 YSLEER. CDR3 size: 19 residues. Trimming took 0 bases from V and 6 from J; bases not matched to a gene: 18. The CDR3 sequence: CASSQEPHRFRQGMKTQYF. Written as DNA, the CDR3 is TGCGCCAGCAGCCAAGAACCCCATAGGTTTAGACAGGGGATGAAGACCCAGTACTTC.

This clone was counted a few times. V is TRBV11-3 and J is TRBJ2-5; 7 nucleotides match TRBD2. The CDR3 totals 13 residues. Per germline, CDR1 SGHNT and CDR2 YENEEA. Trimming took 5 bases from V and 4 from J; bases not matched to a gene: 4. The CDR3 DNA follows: TGTGCCAGCAGCAGGGACTACAGAGAGACCCAGTACTTC. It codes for CASSRDYRETQYF.

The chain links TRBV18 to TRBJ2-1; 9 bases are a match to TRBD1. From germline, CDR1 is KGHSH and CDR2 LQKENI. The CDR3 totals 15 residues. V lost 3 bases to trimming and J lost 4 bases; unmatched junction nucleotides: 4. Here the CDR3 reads CASSPPGQGYNEQFF. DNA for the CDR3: TGTGCCAGCTCACCCCCGGGACAGGGATACAATGAGCAGTTCTTC. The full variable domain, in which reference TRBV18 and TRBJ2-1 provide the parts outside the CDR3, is NAGVMQNPRHLVRRRGQEARLRCSPMKGHSHVYWYRQLPEEGLKFMVYLQKENIIDESGMPKERFSAEFPKEGPSILRIQQVVRGDSAAYFCASSPPGQGYNEQFFGPGTRLTVL.

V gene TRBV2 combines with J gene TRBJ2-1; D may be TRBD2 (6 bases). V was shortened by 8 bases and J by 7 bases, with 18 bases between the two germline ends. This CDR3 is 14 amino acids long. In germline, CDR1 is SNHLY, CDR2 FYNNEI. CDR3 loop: CASGSTGRQNEQFF. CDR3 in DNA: TGTGCCAGCGGGAGCACTGGGAGGCAGAATGAGCAGTTCTTC. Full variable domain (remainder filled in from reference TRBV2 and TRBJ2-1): EPEVTQTPSHQVTQMGQEVILRCVPISNHLYFYWYRQILGQKVEFLVSFYNNEISEKSEIFDDQFSVERPDGSNFTLKIRSTKLEDSAMYFCASGSTGRQNEQFFGPGTRLTVL.

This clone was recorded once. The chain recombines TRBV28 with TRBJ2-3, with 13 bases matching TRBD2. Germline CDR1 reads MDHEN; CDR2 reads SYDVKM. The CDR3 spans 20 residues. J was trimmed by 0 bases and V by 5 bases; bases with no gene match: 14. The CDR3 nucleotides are TGTGCCAGCAGTCGAATACCGGGACTAGCGGGAACTTCTAGCACAGATACGCAGTATTTT. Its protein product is CASSRIPGLAGTSSTDTQYF.

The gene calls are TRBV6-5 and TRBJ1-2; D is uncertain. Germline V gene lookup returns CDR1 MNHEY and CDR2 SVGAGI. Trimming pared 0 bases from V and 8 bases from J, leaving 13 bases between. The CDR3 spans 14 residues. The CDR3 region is CASSYSPVGPGYTF. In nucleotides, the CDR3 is TGTGCCAGCAGTTACTCCCCTGTCGGTCCCGGCTACACCTTC.

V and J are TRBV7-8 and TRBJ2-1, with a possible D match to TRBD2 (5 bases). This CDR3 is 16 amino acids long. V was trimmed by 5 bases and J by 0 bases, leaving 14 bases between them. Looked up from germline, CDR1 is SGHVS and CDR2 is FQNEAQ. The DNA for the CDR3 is TGTGCCAGCAGCCCCCCCGGGAAGAGCTCCTACAATGAGCAGTTCTTC. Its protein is CASSPPGKSSYNEQFF.

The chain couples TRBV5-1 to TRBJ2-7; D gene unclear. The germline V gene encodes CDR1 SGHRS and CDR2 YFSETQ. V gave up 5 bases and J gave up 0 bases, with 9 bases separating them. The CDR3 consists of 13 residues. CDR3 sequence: CASRISGSYEQYF. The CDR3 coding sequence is TGCGCCAGCAGGATATCCGGCTCCTACGAGCAGTACTTC.